The 23 T cell receptor beta chains listed next were all sequenced from one sample in a study of radiotherapy plus CTLA-4 blockade in lung cancer. Method: immunoSEQ multiplex PCR; TCRdb's copy keeps in-frame clones and lacks some. The table lists more than 55,000 clones, around 80% of them singletons. Here the sequenced sample was peripheral blood, taken from a patient treated with radiotherapy plus ipilimumab. All receptors derive from a human donor with non-small cell lung cancer who had a complete response to radiotherapy plus ipilimumab.

The genes are TRBV19 and TRBJ2-1; 7 bases align to TRBD2. V trimming: 3 bases; J trimming: 9 bases; junction bases outside the gene matches: 8. Germline-derived CDR1 and CDR2 are LNHDA and SQIVND (reference sequence). The CDR3 runs 14 residues. The CDR3 region has the DNA TGTGCCAGTAGTATCCCCGGGAGGAAGATTGAGCAGTTCTTC. It codes for CASSIPGRKIEQFF.

The chain couples TRBV29-1 to TRBJ1-3, with unresolved D. The germline gives CDR1 SQVTM, CDR2 ANQGSEA. CDR3 length: 11 amino acids. V lost 3 bases, J lost 4 bases, and 4 bases lay in between. The CDR3 DNA follows: TGCAGCGTTGACAGGGGAAACACCATATATTTT. It translates to CSVDRGNTIYF.

In its sample, this clone was seen once. The rearrangement uses TRBV20-1 and TRBJ2-3; D ambiguous. V was shortened by 6 bases and J by 8 bases, with 12 bases between the two germline ends. This CDR3 spans 11 amino acids. Looked up from germline, CDR1 is DFQATT and CDR2 is SNEGSKA (reference sequence). The chain's CDR3 is CSARDGGTQYF. CDR3 sequence (DNA): TGCAGTGCCCGAGATGGTGGTACGCAGTATTTT.

This clone has a single count. The CDR3 DNA reads TGCGCCAGCAGCCACGCGCCGCCCGGGGAGCTAAACTATGGCTACACCTTC. Translation gives CASSHAPPGELNYGYTF. This rearrangement joins TRBV4-1 to TRBJ1-2; D unresolved. This CDR3 is built from 17 residues. Germline V gene sequence: CDR1 MGHRA, CDR2 YSYEKL. Trimming stripped 3 bases from V and 2 bases from J, with 19 bases between.

The chain has TRBV6-5 and TRBJ1-2; D is ambiguous. Trimming removed 6 bases at V and 11 bases at J, with 16 bases between. This CDR3 is built from 12 residues. Germline values: CDR1 MNHEY, CDR2 SVGAGI. The CDR3 DNA reads as TGTGCCAGCAGCCCTACCTCAAATTATTACACCTTC. The encoded protein is CASSPTSNYYTF.

The V call is TRBV5-1, the J call TRBJ2-1, with D maybe TRBD2 (5 bases). Trimming stripped 0 bases from V and 3 bases from J, with 7 bases between. The CDR3 is 14 amino acids. CDR1 SGHRS and CDR2 YFSETQ come from the germline V gene. The CDR3 here is CASSLGGSYNEQFF. The CDR3 nucleotides read TGCGCCAGCAGCTTGGGTGGGAGCTACAATGAGCAGTTCTTC.

The chain recombines TRBV6-4 with TRBJ1-1, with D tentatively TRBD1 (5 bases). Germline CDR1 reads MRHNA; CDR2 reads SNTAGT. Trimming removed 2 bases from V and 7 bases from J, with 11 bases in between. This CDR3 spans 13 amino acids. CDR3 loop: CASSDRAGGEAFF. DNA for the CDR3: TGTGCCAGCAGTGACCGGGCCGGGGGTGAAGCTTTCTTT.

V is TRBV10-2 and J is TRBJ2-1; 13 bases are a match to TRBD2. The CDR3 runs 15 residues. The germline V gene encodes CDR1 WSHSY and CDR2 SAAADI. Trimming removed 5 bases from V and 6 bases from J; junction bases left unmatched: 4. CDR3 sequence: CASSRTSGRRNEQFF. The CDR3 DNA follows: TGCGCCAGCAGTCGGACTAGCGGGAGACGCAATGAGCAGTTCTTC.

This clone was seen a single time. The chain combines TRBV7-2 with TRBJ2-7; TRBD1 agrees at 9 bases. The V segment lost 1 base and the J segment 7 bases; nucleotides outside the gene matches: 5. CDR1 and CDR2 from the germline V gene are SGHTA and FQGNSA. This CDR3 has 14 amino acids. CDR3 residues: CASSLDRGQGEQYF. The CDR3 DNA sequence: TGTGCCAGCAGCTTAGACAGGGGGCAGGGAGAGCAGTACTTC.

The table lists this clone with a few counts. The chain is built from TRBV7-2 and TRBJ1-3, with no clear D. The CDR3 length is 12 residues. CDR1 and CDR2 (germline): SGHTA, FQGNSA. Trimming removed 5 bases at V and 8 bases at J, with 10 bases between. The CDR3 coding sequence is TGTGCCAGCAGCCCCCCGACATACACCATATATTTT. Translation gives CASSPPTYTIYF.

CDR3 sequence (DNA): TGTGCCAGCAGTTACTCGATTCAGGGAGGCAACACTGAAGCTTTCTTT. Its protein product is CASSYSIQGGNTEAFF. The chain uses TRBV6-5 and TRBJ1-1, with D maybe TRBD1 (5 bases). The CDR3 extends over 16 amino acids. Germline CDR1 is MNHEY and CDR2 is SVGAGI. The V end lost 0 bases, the J end lost 2 bases, and 13 bases lay between the germline ends.

The CDR3 loop is CASSRGQGAPAGANVLTF. Here the CDR3 DNA reads TGTGCCAGCAGCCGTGGACAGGGGGCGCCAGCTGGGGCCAACGTCCTGACTTTC. The chain uses TRBV5-6 and TRBJ2-6, with 11 bases identical to TRBD1. CDR1 is SGHDT, CDR2 YYEEEE, per germline. The junction had 8 bases not matched to a gene; V was cut back by 4 bases and J by 2 bases. This CDR3 is built from 18 residues.

The chain uses TRBV6-6 and TRBJ1-6; tentatively, D is TRBD1 (5 bases). Germline V gene sequence: CDR1 MNHNY, CDR2 SVGAGI (reference sequence). Trimming left V 4 bases short and J 11 bases short, with 21 bases between. The CDR3 has 16 amino acids. CDR3 coding DNA: TGTGCCAGCAGTTCCTTTGGTGGCCAGGGAGGGCCACCCCTCCACTTT. This sequence encodes CASSSFGGQGGPPLHF.

The V and J genes are TRBV6-1 and TRBJ2-7; 7 bases agree with TRBD1. CDR1 MNHNS and CDR2 SASEGT come from the germline V gene. V lost 4 bases, J lost 0 bases, and 6 bases stayed unmatched. The CDR3 loop spans 15 amino acids. The CDR3 is CASSVGQFSSYEQYF. CDR3 DNA: TGTGCCAGCAGTGTGGGACAGTTCAGCTCCTACGAGCAGTACTTC.

The chain carries TRBV5-1 and TRBJ2-1; TRBD2 matches at 11 bases. The J segment lost 7 bases and the V segment lost 0 bases, leaving 9 bases of the junction unmatched. The CDR3 runs 17 residues. From germline, CDR1 is SGHRS and CDR2 YFSETQ. CDR3 residues: CASSLALASGGYNEQFF. The CDR3 DNA reads TGCGCCAGCAGCTTGGCCTTGGCTAGCGGGGGGTATAATGAGCAGTTCTTC.

This chain connects TRBV7-9 to TRBJ1-1, with a weak D call TRBD1 (5 bases). Germline CDR1 SEHNR, CDR2 FQNEAQ (reference sequence). CDR3 length equals 14 residues. Deletions cut 7 bases from V and 2 bases from J, with 14 bases between. This CDR3 is CASTTGGSNTEAFF. The DNA for the CDR3 is TGTGCCAGCACCACGGGGGGGTCCAACACTGAAGCTTTCTTT.

The chain uses TRBV4-3 and TRBJ1-5; D may be TRBD1 (6 bases). Germline lookup yields CDR1 LGHNA and CDR2 YSLEER. V lost 0 bases to trimming and J lost 4 bases, with 16 bases between them. This CDR3 region has 17 residues. The CDR3: CASSQDSAGARNQPQHF. The CDR3 region has the DNA TGCGCCAGCAGCCAAGATTCTGCGGGGGCCCGTAATCAGCCCCAGCATTTT.

The J gene is TRBJ2-1, the V gene TRBV20-1; D possibly corresponds to TRBD2 (5 bases). Germline V CDR1 and CDR2: DFQATT, SNEGSKA (reference sequence). This CDR3 is built from 11 residues. Trimming left V 7 bases short and J 8 bases short, with 12 bases between. The DNA of the CDR3 is TGCAGTGGAGAGGGAAGCGATGAGCAGTTCTTC. The encoded protein is CSGEGSDEQFF.

This rearrangement joins TRBV5-6 to TRBJ1-2, with a weak D call TRBD1 (5 bases). The CDR3 is made up of 12 amino acids. V was pared by 4 bases and J by 5 bases, with 9 bases between. From germline, CDR1 is SGHDT and CDR2 YYEEEE. CDR3 loop: CASSANRYGYTF. The DNA for the CDR3 is TGTGCCAGCAGCGCCAACAGGTATGGCTACACCTTC.

The chain links TRBV5-6 to TRBJ2-7; 9 bases agree with TRBD2. Trimming removed 4 bases from V and 4 bases from J; junction bases left unmatched: 18. The germline CDR1 and CDR2 sequences are SGHDT and YYEEEE. The CDR3 totals 18 residues. CDR3 bases: TGTGCCAGCAGCCCCCAAGGCGCGGGACTAGCCTTTTCATACGAGCAGTACTTC. Its protein product is CASSPQGAGLAFSYEQYF.

V and J are TRBV29-1 and TRBJ2-1, with TRBD2 matching 9 bases. Germline V gene data show CDR1 as SQVTM and CDR2 as ANQGSEA. The CDR3 spans 16 residues. The ends lost 4 bases at V and 4 bases at J; junction bases unmatched: 11. The CDR3 DNA reads TGCAGCGTTGTATGGGCGGGAGGGATCATTTACAATGAGCAGTTCTTC. Residues: CSVVWAGGIIYNEQFF.

CDR3 amino acids: CASSEAGGVSGELFF. The CDR3 DNA reads as TGTGCCAGCAGTGAAGCGGGAGGGGTGTCCGGGGAGCTGTTTTTT. The chain combines TRBV6-1 with TRBJ2-2; TRBD2 aligns across 7 bases. The CDR3 runs 15 residues. The germline V gene has CDR1 MNHNS and CDR2 SASEGT. Trimming at V came to 0 bases and at J to 6 bases, leaving 4 bases not matched to a gene.

This rearrangement joins TRBV27 to TRBJ2-7; the D gene is possibly TRBD2 (5 bases). Trimming cost V 6 bases and J 4 bases, with 13 bases left between them. CDR3 length: 13 amino acids. The V gene's germline CDR1 is MNHEY and CDR2 SMNVEV (reference sequence). CDR3 sequence: CASSPAGNYEQYV. In nucleotides, the CDR3 is TGTGCCAGCAGCCCTGCGGGCAATTACGAGCAGTACGTC.